This record covers a single T cell receptor beta chain. The entry originates in a study of shared T cell receptors in the human thymus. Some clones are missing from TCRdb's copy, which holds only in-frame ones; the method was immunoSEQ multiplex PCR. The table lists about 660,000 clones, around nine tenths of them singletons. This CDR3 contains 18 residues. The germline gives CDR1 MGHDK, CDR2 SYGVNS. V lost 1 base, J lost 0 bases, and 7 bases stayed unmatched. The data were also submitted as part of a second study, on human thymus T cells.

Material: thymocytes. The clonotype comes from a boy younger than two with a congenital heart defect. The rearrangement uses TRBV25-1 and TRBJ2-1, with 9 bases that match TRBD2. The CDR3 loop reads CASSESRLAGPSYNEQFF. In DNA form, the CDR3 reads TGTGCCAGCAGTGAATCCCGGCTAGCGGGACCCTCCTACAATGAGCAGTTCTTC.